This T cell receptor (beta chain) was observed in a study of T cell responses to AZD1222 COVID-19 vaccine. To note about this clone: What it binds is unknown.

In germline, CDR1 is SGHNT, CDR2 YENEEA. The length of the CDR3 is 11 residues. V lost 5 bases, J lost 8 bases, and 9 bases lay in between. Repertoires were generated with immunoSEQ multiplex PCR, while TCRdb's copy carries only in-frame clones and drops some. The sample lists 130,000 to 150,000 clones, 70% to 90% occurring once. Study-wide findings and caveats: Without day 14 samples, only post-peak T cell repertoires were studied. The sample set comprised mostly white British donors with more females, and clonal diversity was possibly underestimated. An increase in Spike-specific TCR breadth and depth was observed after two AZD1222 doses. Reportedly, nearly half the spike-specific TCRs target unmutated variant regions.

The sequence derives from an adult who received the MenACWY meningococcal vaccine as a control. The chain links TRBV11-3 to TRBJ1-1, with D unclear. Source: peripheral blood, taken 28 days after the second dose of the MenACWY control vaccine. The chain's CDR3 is CASSLGREAFF. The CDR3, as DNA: TGTGCCAGCAGCCTCGGTCGGGAAGCTTTCTTT.